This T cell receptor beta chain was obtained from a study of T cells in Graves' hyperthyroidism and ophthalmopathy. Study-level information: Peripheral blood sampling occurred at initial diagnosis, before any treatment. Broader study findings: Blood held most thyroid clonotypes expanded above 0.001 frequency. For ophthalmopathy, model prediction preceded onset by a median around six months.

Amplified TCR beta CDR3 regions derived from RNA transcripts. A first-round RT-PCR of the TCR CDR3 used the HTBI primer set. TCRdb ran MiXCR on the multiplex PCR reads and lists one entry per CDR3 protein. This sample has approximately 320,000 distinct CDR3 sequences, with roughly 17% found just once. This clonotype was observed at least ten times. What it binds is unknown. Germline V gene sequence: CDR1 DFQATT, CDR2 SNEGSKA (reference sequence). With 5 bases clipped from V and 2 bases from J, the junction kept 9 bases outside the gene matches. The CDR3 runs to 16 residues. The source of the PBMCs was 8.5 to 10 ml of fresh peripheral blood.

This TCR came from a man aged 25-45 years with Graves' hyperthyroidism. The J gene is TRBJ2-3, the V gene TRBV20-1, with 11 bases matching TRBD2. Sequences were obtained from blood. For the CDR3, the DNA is TGCAGTGCTTTAACTAGCGGGAGTGGGAACACAGATACGCAGTATTTT. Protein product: CSALTSGSGNTDTQYF.